The entry below describes one TCR beta chain. Its matching antigen is unknown. This specimen comes from a study of neurological immune-mediated disorders. Study conclusions and caveats: Across subjects, expanded clones had no CDR3 amino acid sequences in common, pointing to private repertoires in all groups.

The V segment lost 3 bases and the J segment 8 bases; nucleotides outside the gene matches: 16. The CDR3 runs 17 residues. Germline V gene lookup returns CDR1 LGHDT and CDR2 YNNKEL (reference sequence). The cDNA was produced through 5'RACE with 10-nucleotide random UMIs. Each CDR3 protein is one row after TCRdb ran MiXCR on the 5' RACE reads. The data show about 29,000 distinct CDR3 sequences, more than 10% seen once. The V call is TRBV3-1, the J call TRBJ2-5, with 9 bases that match TRBD2. Sequencing was done on a sample of PBMCs. The receptor was derived from a man between 60 and 70 years old in good health. The CDR3: CASSHGLGAGGPDTQYF. The CDR3 DNA reads as TGTGCCAGCAGCCACGGACTGGGGGCGGGGGGGCCAGATACCCAGTACTTC.